Below, one T cell receptor beta chain is given with its context. Its target is unknown. The entry originates in a study of shared clonotypes between healthy human individuals. Whole-study results and caveats: Some clonotypes were shared by all four sorted-subset donors, while others were not shared. The non-shared ones had lower generation probabilities than the shared ones. Only blood was sampled, and tissue TCR repertoires likely differ from blood ones.

Germline CDR1 MNHNS, CDR2 SASEGT. The CDR3 totals 13 residues. The trim removed 9 bases at V and 6 bases at J, leaving 10 bases unmatched. The assay ran at deep level. Assay: immunoSEQ multiplex PCR; the TCRdb copy retains only in-frame clones and omits some. The sample includes a few million clones, over 85% of them seen just once. Only CD45RO-negative cells positively selected for CCR7 counted as naive CD8 cells, so terminally differentiated effector memory CD45RA+ cells were excluded. Healthy HIV-negative adults with no recent acute infections or vaccinations were recruited as donors. Sample: naive CD8+ T cells from PBMCs. V usage is TRBV6-1 and J usage is TRBJ1-1, with 7 positions matching TRBD1. The sequence derives from a young man in good health. Some clones in this sample may be carry-over from other donors' samples. CDR3 loop: CASTLGGLAEAFF. The CDR3 DNA reads as TGTGCCAGTACGTTAGGGGGCCTCGCTGAAGCTTTCTTT.